This T cell receptor beta chain comes out of a study of blood T cell repertoires in COVID-19. Deletions cut 6 bases from V and 6 bases from J, with 19 bases between. This CDR3 has 15 residues. Germline V lookup: CDR1 LNHDA, CDR2 SQIVND (reference sequence). In the original analysis: Counts of nucleated cells, estimated from reference gene primer amplification, were obtained. Generated by immunoSEQ multiplex PCR, the TCRdb table keeps only in-frame clones and is missing some. V, J and clone size reflect that table, while D and trimming were determined from the DNA. The repertoire includes 300,000 to 400,000 clones, around nine tenths of them detected once, and 1.2% sits in the top ten. Participants had their cohort set by participant-reported clinical history. Before being deemed recovered, Cohort 3 donors had two negative PCRs, clearance, or symptom resolution.

The sequence came from a woman under 30 who had recovered from COVID-19. Sequencing used PBMCs or T cells enriched from blood (not recorded which). The V gene is TRBV19, the J gene TRBJ2-3; D call uncertain. CDR3 residues: CASRPLPPEVDTQYF. The CDR3 DNA is TGTGCCAGTAGACCTCTCCCGCCCGAGGTTGATACGCAGTATTTT. Filled out from reference TRBV19 and TRBJ2-3, the complete variable domain reads DGGITQSPKYLFRKEGQNVTLSCEQNLNHDAMYWYRQDPGQGLRLIYYSQIVNDFQKGDIAEGYSVSREKKESFPLTVTSAQKNPTAFYLCASRPLPPEVDTQYFGPGTRLTVL.